One sample yielded the 10 T cell receptor beta chains listed below, sequenced in a study of cytomegalovirus exposure and HLA in healthy donors. 13 Jbeta primers and 60 Vbeta primers were used for the PCR. Only in-frame clones appear in the TCRdb table, and some are missing; sequencing was by immunoSEQ multiplex PCR. The sample yields some 180,000 clones, 77% seen once. Material for sequencing was PBMCs. These TCRs come from a woman aged 55-69 years in good health and CMV-seropositive.

The V and J genes are TRBV7-8 and TRBJ1-5; the D gene is possibly TRBD1 (6 bases). The germline CDR1 and CDR2 sequences are SGHVS and FQNEAQ. V shed 5 bases and J shed 4 bases, with 12 bases lying between them. CDR3 length equals 14 residues. CDR3 coding DNA: TGTGCCAGCAGCCCCGTAACAGGGAATCAGCCCCAGCATTTT. It is translated as CASSPVTGNQPQHF.

The V call is TRBV11-3, the J call TRBJ2-1; 8 bases match TRBD2. V shed 5 bases, J shed 4 bases, and the junction held 13 bases outside the gene matches. Germline loops: CDR1 SGHNT, CDR2 YENEEA. The CDR3 length is 17 residues. The CDR3 bases are TGTGCCAGCAGCCAATGGGGCGTTAGCGGGGTGTACAATGAGCAGTTCTTC. Translation: CASSQWGVSGVYNEQFF.

This rearrangement joins TRBV5-6 to TRBJ2-7; 8 bases fit TRBD1. The germline V gene encodes CDR1 SGHDT and CDR2 YYEEEE. The CDR3 consists of 15 residues. The V segment lost 0 bases and the J segment 4 bases; nucleotides outside the gene matches: 6. CDR3 DNA: TGTGCCAGCAGCTTGGGAGGACAGGGCGTATACGAGCAGTACTTC. Amino acids: CASSLGGQGVYEQYF. The full variable domain, rest sourced from reference TRBV5-6 and TRBJ2-7, is DAGVTQSPTHLIKTRGQQVTLRCSPKSGHDTVSWYQQALGQGPQFIFQYYEEEERQRGNFPDRFSGHQFPNYSSELNVNALLLGDSALYLCASSLGGQGVYEQYFGPGTRLTVT.

The rearrangement joins TRBV9 to TRBJ1-5; D uncertain. The CDR3 runs 15 residues. V was shortened by 0 bases and J by 3 bases, with 10 bases between the two germline ends. Germline CDR1 SGDLS, CDR2 YYNGEE. In DNA, the CDR3 is TGTGCCAGCAGCGTAGGTACGGTTCACAATCAGCCCCAGCATTTT. Its protein is CASSVGTVHNQPQHF.

This clone was seen a few times. The J gene is TRBJ2-7, the V gene TRBV5-1, with TRBD2 identical over 8 bases. The trim removed 4 bases at V and 5 bases at J, leaving 8 bases unmatched. Germline V CDR1 and CDR2: SGHRS, YFSETQ. The CDR3 loop spans 14 amino acids. The CDR3 spells CASSPGGARNEQYF. In DNA, the CDR3 is TGCGCCAGCAGCCCGGGAGGGGCAAGGAACGAGCAGTACTTC.

CDR3 loop: CASSVAGVSYNEQFF. The CDR3 coding sequence is TGTGCCAGCAGCGTAGCGGGAGTGTCCTACAATGAGCAGTTCTTC. The gene calls are TRBV9 and TRBJ2-1; D perhaps matches TRBD2 (6 bases). V lost 0 bases and J 1 base, leaving 8 bases between the germline ends. This CDR3 comprises 15 residues. From germline, CDR1 is SGDLS and CDR2 YYNGEE.

The rearrangement uses TRBV29-1 and TRBJ1-2; D is unresolved. This CDR3 spans 13 amino acids. The germline V and J ends were trimmed by 4 bases and 4 bases, with 13 bases remaining between them. The V gene's germline CDR1 is SQVTM and CDR2 ANQGSEA. CDR3 protein: CSVGSTPTYGYTF. CDR3 nucleotide sequence: TGCAGCGTTGGAAGCACCCCAACCTATGGCTACACCTTC. The entire variable domain, with the rest obtained from reference TRBV29-1 and TRBJ1-2, is as follows: SAVISQKPSRDICQRGTSLTIQCQVDSQVTMMFWYRQQPGQSLTLIATANQGSEATYESGFVIDKFPISRPNLTFSTLTVSNMSPEDSSIYLCSVGSTPTYGYTFGSGTRLTVV.

The gene calls are TRBV11-1 and TRBJ2-7, with D unresolved. The germline gives CDR1 SGHAT, CDR2 FQDESV (reference sequence). The CDR3 consists of 14 residues. Trimming left V 1 base short and J 2 bases short, with 9 bases between. The CDR3 loop reads CASSLGGRPYEQYF. DNA for the CDR3: TGTGCCAGCAGCTTAGGAGGCAGACCCTACGAGCAGTACTTC. Filled out from reference TRBV11-1 and TRBJ2-7, the complete variable domain reads EAEVAQSPRYKITEKSQAVAFWCDPISGHATLYWYRQILGQGPELLVQFQDESVVDDSQLPKDRFSAERLKGVDSTLKIQPAELGDSAMYLCASSLGGRPYEQYFGPGTRLTVT.

This sequence joins TRBV18 and TRBJ2-7, with D unclear. The CDR3 is 14 amino acids. Trimming took off 3 bases at V and 2 bases at J, with 11 bases between the two ends. Germline V gene sequence: CDR1 KGHSH, CDR2 LQKENI. The CDR3 is CASSPARSTYEQYF. CDR3 in DNA: TGTGCCAGCTCACCCGCCAGGTCAACCTACGAGCAGTACTTC.

This clone has a single count. The rearrangement links TRBV27 to TRBJ1-2, with D tentatively TRBD1 (5 bases). Germline assignment: CDR1 MNHEY and CDR2 SMNVEV (reference sequence). The CDR3 sequence is 18 residues long. The V end was cut by 0 bases, the J end by 8 bases, with 25 bases between. This CDR3 reads CASSLSAKGTDVQRGYTF. The CDR3 DNA sequence: TGTGCCAGCAGTTTATCTGCCAAAGGGACTGACGTGCAGAGAGGCTACACCTTC.